These 29 T cell receptor beta chains originate from one sample sequenced in a study of blood T cell repertoires in COVID-19. The assay was immunoSEQ multiplex PCR, and TCRdb's table has in-frame clones only and misses some. Of approximately 280,000 clones listed, around 86% were seen once; the top ten hold 2% to 2.5%. What was sequenced was peripheral blood. All receptors come from a man aged 45-65 years with acute or convalescent COVID-19.

This sequence joins TRBV5-5 and TRBJ1-4; D is unresolved. The CDR3 extends over 14 amino acids. V was shortened by 4 bases and J by 2 bases, with 9 bases between the two germline ends. CDR1 is SGHKS and CDR2 is YYEKEE in the germline V gene (reference sequence). CDR3 sequence: CASSAAVTNEKLFF. CDR3 in DNA: TGTGCCAGCAGCGCGGCAGTGACTAATGAAAAACTGTTTTTT.

The V gene is TRBV7-9, the J gene TRBJ1-1, with a weak D call TRBD1 (6 bases). Germline values: CDR1 SEHNR, CDR2 FQNEAQ (reference sequence). The CDR3 extends over 13 amino acids. Trimming cost V 4 bases and J 4 bases, with 10 bases left between them. DNA of the CDR3: TGTGCCAGCAGCTGGGGGGGCCGCACTGAAGCTTTCTTT. Encoded protein: CASSWGGRTEAFF.

The chain links TRBV10-3 to TRBJ2-7; TRBD1 aligns across 7 bases. V dropped 3 bases and J dropped 5; count of bases not matched to a gene: 13. This CDR3 has 16 amino acids. Germline loops: CDR1 ENHRY, CDR2 SYGVKD. This CDR3 is CAISDLPRQGVNEQYF. In DNA form, the CDR3 reads TGTGCCATCAGTGACCTCCCTCGACAGGGTGTGAACGAGCAGTACTTC.

This chain connects TRBV7-9 to TRBJ1-2, with 7 nucleotides matching TRBD1. Trimming cost V 2 bases and J 3 bases; bases outside gene matches: 6. Germline V gives CDR1 SEHNR, CDR2 FQNEAQ (reference sequence). CDR3 length equals 15 residues. In DNA form, the CDR3 reads TGTGCCAGCAGCTTACTTACAGGGACAGACTATGGCTACACCTTC. Translating gives CASSLLTGTDYGYTF.

V is TRBV7-9 and J is TRBJ2-1; possible D gene TRBD2, 6 bases. Deletions cut 5 bases from V and 3 bases from J, with 14 bases between. The CDR3 is 15 residues long. The germline gives CDR1 SEHNR, CDR2 FQNEAQ (reference sequence). As DNA, the CDR3 is TGTGCCAGCAGCCCTAAGGCGGGGAACTACAATGAGCAGTTCTTC. This codes for CASSPKAGNYNEQFF.

This clone was counted once. The rearrangement joins TRBV5-6 to TRBJ2-7; TRBD2 is a possible D gene (5 bases). This CDR3 region has 13 residues. Germline V gene sequence: CDR1 SGHDT, CDR2 YYEEEE. V was cut by 0 bases and J by 6 bases, with 10 bases left in between. In DNA, the CDR3 is TGTGCCAGCAGCTTGGCCGCGGGCATCGAGCAGTACTTC. This translates into CASSLAAGIEQYF.

The chain uses TRBV18 and TRBJ1-5; 7 bases line up with TRBD1. After removal of 4 bases from V and 3 bases from J, the junction contained 3 bases not matched to a gene. This CDR3 has 14 amino acids. Germline V CDR1 and CDR2: KGHSH, LQKENI. The CDR3 coding sequence is TGTGCCAGCTCACGGGACAGTCTCAATCAGCCCCAGCATTTT. Encoded protein: CASSRDSLNQPQHF.

The chain uses TRBV20-1 and TRBJ1-5; a possible D gene is TRBD1 (6 bases). CDR1 DFQATT and CDR2 SNEGSKA come from the germline V gene (reference sequence). The V gene lost 3 bases and the J gene lost 4 bases, with 13 bases spanning the gap. The CDR3 length is 14 residues. The CDR3 loop reads CSASRSRGNQPQHF. CDR3 in DNA: TGCAGTGCTAGTAGAAGCAGGGGAAATCAGCCCCAGCATTTT.

J is TRBJ2-1 and V is TRBV12-5, with 7 bases aligning to TRBD1. Trimming removed 1 base from V and 6 bases from J; junction bases left unmatched: 9. In germline, CDR1 is LGHNT, CDR2 FRNRAP. The CDR3 totals 16 residues. The CDR3 spells CASGLGGQDWGNEQFF. The CDR3 bases are TGTGCTAGTGGTTTGGGCGGACAGGACTGGGGCAATGAGCAGTTCTTC. Full variable domain (rest looked up from reference TRBV12-5 and TRBJ2-1): DARVTQTPRHKVTEMGQEVTMRCQPILGHNTVFWYRQTMMQGLELLAYFRNRAPLDDSGMPKDRFSAEMPDATLATLKIQPSEPRDSAVYFCASGLGGQDWGNEQFFGPGTRLTVL.

This clone has a handful of counts. This chain links TRBV30 with TRBJ1-3; tentative D call: TRBD1 (5 bases). Trimming took 0 bases from V and 0 from J, leaving 9 bases between them. The CDR3 extends over 15 amino acids. The germline CDR1 and CDR2 sequences are GTSNPN and SVGIG (reference sequence). The CDR3 sequence is CAWSVRGSSGNTIYF. The CDR3 bases are TGTGCCTGGAGTGTACGGGGGAGCTCTGGAAACACCATATATTTT.

The rearrangement links TRBV5-1 to TRBJ2-6; D possibly corresponds to TRBD1 (6 bases). This CDR3 region has 15 residues. The ends were cut back, 8 bases at V and 0 bases at J, with 12 bases in the middle. The germline V gene encodes CDR1 SGHRS and CDR2 YFSETQ. The CDR3 region has the DNA TGCGCCAGTAACGGACAGTCCTCTGGGGCCAACGTCCTGACTTTC. It specifies CASNGQSSGANVLTF. The whole variable domain, remainder taken from reference TRBV5-1 and TRBJ2-6, is KAGVTQTPRYLIKTRGQQVTLSCSPISGHRSVSWYQQTPGQGLQFLFEYFSETQRNKGNFPGRFSGRQFSNSRSEMNVSTLELGDSALYLCASNGQSSGANVLTFGAGSRLTVL.

The chain links TRBV9 to TRBJ2-7; 10 bases agree with TRBD1. V was pared by 4 bases and J by 0 bases, with 16 bases of the junction left unmatched. The germline gives CDR1 SGDLS, CDR2 YYNGEE. CDR3 length: 19 amino acids. The chain's CDR3 is CASSPVRTGGITNSYEQYF. CDR3 DNA sequence: TGTGCCAGCAGCCCGGTACGGACAGGGGGTATCACGAACTCCTACGAGCAGTACTTC. Looking up the rest from reference TRBV9 and TRBJ2-7 gives the full variable domain: DSGVTQTPKHLITATGQRVTLRCSPRSGDLSVYWYQQSLDQGLQFLIQYYNGEERAKGNILERFSAQQFPDLHSELNLSSLELGDSALYFCASSPVRTGGITNSYEQYFGPGTRLTVT.

The rearrangement joins TRBV9 to TRBJ1-6; D might be TRBD1 (5 bases). Between the trimmed V and J ends, which lost 0 bases and 10 bases, there was a span of 11 bases. From germline, CDR1 is SGDLS and CDR2 YYNGEE. The CDR3 consists of 14 residues. CDR3 DNA: TGTGCCAGCAGCGTAGCGGGGGGTATCTCACCCCTCCACTTT. The encoded protein is CASSVAGGISPLHF.

The rearrangement uses TRBV2 and TRBJ1-5; the match to TRBD1 covers 9 bases. This CDR3 has 14 amino acids. J lost 4 bases, V lost 10 bases, and 8 bases had no gene match. Germline lookup yields CDR1 SNHLY and CDR2 FYNNEI. The CDR3: CATHRTGVNQPQHF. In DNA form, the CDR3 reads TGTGCCACCCACCGGACAGGGGTGAATCAGCCCCAGCATTTT.

This chain joins TRBV6-2 or TRBV6-3 and TRBJ2-7, with TRBD2 matching over 7 bases. Trimming took 6 bases from V and 3 from J; bases not matched to a gene: 11. Per germline, CDR1 MNHEY and CDR2 SVGEGT. The CDR3 is 15 residues long. The CDR3: CASSLGGTTYYEQYF. CDR3 in DNA: TGTGCCAGCAGCCTGGGGGGGACTACTTACTACGAGCAGTACTTC.

The chain is built from TRBV5-6 and TRBJ1-1; D unclear. Looked up from germline, CDR1 is SGHDT and CDR2 is YYEEEE. V lost 2 bases to trimming and J lost 7 bases, with 12 bases between them. This CDR3 spans 13 amino acids. DNA of the CDR3: TGTGCCAGCAGCTTTCGAGGTTACGGTGAAGCTTTCTTT. It yields the protein CASSFRGYGEAFF.

V gene TRBV30 combines with J gene TRBJ1-5; possibly TRBD1 for D (6 bases). Deletions cut 0 bases from V and 5 bases from J, with 11 bases between. The CDR3 totals 14 residues. Per the germline V gene, CDR1 is GTSNPN and CDR2 is SVGIG (reference sequence). In DNA, the CDR3 is TGTGCCTGGAGTGTACGGGGGGCAGATCAGCCCCAGCATTTT. It yields the protein CAWSVRGADQPQHF.

The chain employs TRBV7-2 and TRBJ1-2; 10 bases line up with TRBD1. The length of the CDR3 is 17 residues. With V trimmed by 0 bases and J by 4 bases, 8 bases remained unmatched. Per the germline V gene, CDR1 is SGHTA and CDR2 is FQGNSA. The CDR3 region has the DNA TGTGCCAGCAGCTTAGCCTTCCCCCGGGACAGGGGCTATGGCTACACCTTC. This codes for CASSLAFPRDRGYGYTF.

CDR3 nucleotides: TGTGCCAGTAGTATGGGGCGGCTCTGGGGTGGCTACACCTTC. Amino acid sequence: CASSMGRLWGGYTF. This sequence joins TRBV19 and TRBJ1-2, with D possibly matching TRBD1 (5 bases). CDR3 length equals 14 residues. The V gene's germline CDR1 is LNHDA and CDR2 SQIVND (reference sequence). Trimming stripped 3 bases from V and 7 bases from J, with 15 bases between.

The rearrangement joins TRBV4-1 to TRBJ2-3, with D possibly being TRBD2 (5 bases). Per germline, CDR1 MGHRA and CDR2 YSYEKL. V was cut by 6 bases and J by 2 bases, with 9 bases left in between. The CDR3 extends over 13 amino acids. In nucleotides, the CDR3 is TGCGCCAGCAGACAACGGGACACAGATACGCAGTATTTT. Amino acid sequence: CASRQRDTDTQYF.

J is TRBJ1-1 and V is TRBV12-3 or TRBV12-4; D gene unclear. V shed 7 bases and J shed 11 bases, with 17 bases lying between them. The CDR3 is made up of 12 amino acids. As DNA, the CDR3 is TGTGCCAGCACCTCCCTTGAGAATCGGGCTTTCTTT. Its protein is CASTSLENRAFF.

The V gene is TRBV19, the J gene TRBJ1-2; D possibly corresponds to TRBD1 (6 bases). Germline V CDR1 and CDR2: LNHDA, SQIVND (reference sequence). Trimming removed 6 bases at V and 7 bases at J, with 18 bases between. The CDR3 contains 14 residues. The chain's CDR3 is CASSSATGSGGYTF. CDR3 DNA: TGTGCCAGTAGCTCCGCGACAGGTTCTGGTGGCTACACCTTC.

This chain joins TRBV6-4 and TRBJ1-2, with D possibly matching TRBD1 (5 bases). V shed 0 bases and J shed 8 bases, with 10 bases lying between them. Looked up from germline, CDR1 is MRHNA and CDR2 is SNTAGT. CDR3 length: 13 amino acids. The DNA for the CDR3 is TGTGCCAGCAGTGACTCAAGGGGATTGGGCTACACCTTC. Residues: CASSDSRGLGYTF.

The rearrangement joins TRBV19 to TRBJ1-3, with 7 bases identical to TRBD1. The ends lost 5 bases at V and 3 bases at J; junction bases unmatched: 4. This CDR3 has 14 amino acids. Germline V CDR1 and CDR2: LNHDA, SQIVND (reference sequence). CDR3 protein: CASSSQGLGNTIYF. The CDR3 nucleotides read TGTGCCAGTAGTTCACAGGGGCTTGGAAACACCATATATTTT.

The chain employs TRBV7-6 and TRBJ2-3, with 9 bases that match TRBD2. The CDR3 is 15 amino acids. The trim removed 1 base at V and 5 bases at J, leaving 4 bases unmatched. The V gene's germline CDR1 is SGHVS and CDR2 FNYEAQ. The CDR3 coding sequence is TGTGCCAGCAGCTTAGAGGCGGGGGGGCGAGATACGCAGTATTTT. It codes for CASSLEAGGRDTQYF.

V gene TRBV18 combines with J gene TRBJ2-1, with TRBD1 identical over 7 bases. The germline gives CDR1 KGHSH, CDR2 LQKENI. J gave up 4 bases and V 6 bases, and 9 bases lay outside the gene matches. CDR3 length: 15 amino acids. The CDR3 DNA follows: TGTGCCAGCTCCCCCGAGGGGGCGGCGTACAATGAGCAGTTCTTC. Translating it yields CASSPEGAAYNEQFF.

V usage is TRBV12-3 or TRBV12-4 and J usage is TRBJ1-4; no clear D gene. This CDR3 contains 10 residues. The CDR3 region has the DNA TGTGCTTGCGGGCGGGAAAAACTGTTTTTT. Protein sequence: CACGREKLFF.

The J gene is TRBJ1-2, the V gene TRBV10-3, with a weak D call TRBD1 (6 bases). Germline CDR1 ENHRY, CDR2 SYGVKD. V dropped 2 bases and J dropped 8 bases, with 21 bases sitting between them. This CDR3 is 16 amino acids long. The CDR3 region is CAISEGLGALARGYTF. CDR3 DNA sequence: TGTGCCATCAGTGAGGGGCTGGGGGCCCTGGCTCGGGGCTACACCTTC.

V is TRBV15 and J is TRBJ2-5, with TRBD2 as a possible D gene (5 bases). The V and J ends lost 3 bases and 5 bases respectively, with 19 bases between them. The CDR3 is 16 amino acids. Germline CDR1 LNHNV, CDR2 YYDKDF (reference sequence). The CDR3 here is CATSSYRPGGGETQYF. CDR3 in DNA: TGTGCCACCAGCAGTTACAGACCCGGAGGCGGGGAGACCCAGTACTTC.